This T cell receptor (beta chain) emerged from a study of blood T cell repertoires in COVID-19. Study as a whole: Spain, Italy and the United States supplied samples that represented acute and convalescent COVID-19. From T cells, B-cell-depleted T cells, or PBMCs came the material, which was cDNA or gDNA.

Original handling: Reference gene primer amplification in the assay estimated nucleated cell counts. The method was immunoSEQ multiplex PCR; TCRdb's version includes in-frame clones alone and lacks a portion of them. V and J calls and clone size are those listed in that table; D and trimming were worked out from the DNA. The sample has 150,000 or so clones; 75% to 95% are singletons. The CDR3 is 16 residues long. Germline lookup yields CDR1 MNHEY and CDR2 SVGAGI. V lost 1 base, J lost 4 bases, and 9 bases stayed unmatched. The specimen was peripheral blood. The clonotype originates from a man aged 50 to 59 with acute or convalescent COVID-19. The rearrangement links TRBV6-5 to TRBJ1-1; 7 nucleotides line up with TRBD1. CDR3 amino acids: CASSYFPRGPSTEAFF. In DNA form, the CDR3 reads TGTGCCAGCAGTTACTTCCCGAGGGGGCCCAGCACTGAAGCTTTCTTT.